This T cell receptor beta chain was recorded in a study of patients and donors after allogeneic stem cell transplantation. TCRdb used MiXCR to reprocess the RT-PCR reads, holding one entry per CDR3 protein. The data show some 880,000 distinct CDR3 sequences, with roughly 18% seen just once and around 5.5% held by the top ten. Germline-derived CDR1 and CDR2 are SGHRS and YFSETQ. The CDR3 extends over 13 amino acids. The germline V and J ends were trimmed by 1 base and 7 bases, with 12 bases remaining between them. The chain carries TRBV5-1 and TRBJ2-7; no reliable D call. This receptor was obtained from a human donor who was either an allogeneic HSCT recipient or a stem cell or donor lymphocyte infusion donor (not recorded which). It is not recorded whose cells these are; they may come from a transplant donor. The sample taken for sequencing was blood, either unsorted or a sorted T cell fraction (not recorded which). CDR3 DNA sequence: TGCGCCAGCAGCTTGAATACAATGGGAGAGCAGTACTTC. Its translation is CASSLNTMGEQYF.